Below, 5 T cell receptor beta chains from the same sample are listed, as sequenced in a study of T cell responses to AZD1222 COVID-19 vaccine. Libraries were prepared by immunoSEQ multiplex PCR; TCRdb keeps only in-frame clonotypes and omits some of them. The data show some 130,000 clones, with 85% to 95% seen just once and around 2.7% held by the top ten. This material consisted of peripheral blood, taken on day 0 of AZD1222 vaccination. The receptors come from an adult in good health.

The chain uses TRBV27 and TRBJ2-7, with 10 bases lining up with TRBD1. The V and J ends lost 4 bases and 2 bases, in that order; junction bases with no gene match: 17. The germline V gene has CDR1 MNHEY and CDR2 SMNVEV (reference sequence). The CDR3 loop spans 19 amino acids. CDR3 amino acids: CASSYTFRYGTGDTYEQYF. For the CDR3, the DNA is TGTGCCAGCAGTTACACCTTTCGTTATGGGACAGGGGATACCTACGAGCAGTACTTC.

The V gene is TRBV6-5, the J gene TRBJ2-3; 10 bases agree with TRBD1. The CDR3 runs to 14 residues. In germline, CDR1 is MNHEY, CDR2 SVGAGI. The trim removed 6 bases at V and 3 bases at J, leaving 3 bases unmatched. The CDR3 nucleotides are TGTGCCAGCAGGACAGGGGGCTTTACAGATACGCAGTATTTT. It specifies CASRTGGFTDTQYF.

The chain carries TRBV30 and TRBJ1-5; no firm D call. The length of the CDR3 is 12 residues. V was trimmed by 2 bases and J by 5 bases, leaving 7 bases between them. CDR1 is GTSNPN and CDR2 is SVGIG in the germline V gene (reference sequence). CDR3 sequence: CAWSSTDQPQHF. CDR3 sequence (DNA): TGTGCCTGGAGTAGCACGGATCAGCCCCAGCATTTT.

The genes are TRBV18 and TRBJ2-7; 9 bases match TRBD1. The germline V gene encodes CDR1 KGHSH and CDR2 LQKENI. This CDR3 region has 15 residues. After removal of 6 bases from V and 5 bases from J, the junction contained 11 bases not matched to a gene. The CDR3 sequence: CASSPASGQGHEQYF. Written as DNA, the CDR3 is TGTGCCAGCTCTCCCGCGTCGGGACAGGGCCACGAGCAGTACTTC.

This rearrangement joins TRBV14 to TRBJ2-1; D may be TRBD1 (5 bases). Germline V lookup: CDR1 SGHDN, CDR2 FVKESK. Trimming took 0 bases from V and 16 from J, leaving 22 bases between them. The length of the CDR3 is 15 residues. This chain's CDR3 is CASSQDPSTAYNVFF. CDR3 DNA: TGTGCCAGCAGCCAAGATCCCTCGACAGCTTACAATGTATTCTTC.